This T cell receptor beta chain emerged from a study of early T cells in non-severe SARS-CoV-2 infection. Germline V lookup: CDR1 DFQATT, CDR2 SNEGSKA (reference sequence). CDR3 length: 12 residues. V was trimmed by 3 bases and J by 5 bases, leaving 11 bases between them. MiXCR, run by TCRdb on the 5' RACE reads, gives a single entry per CDR3 protein. The sample has over 95,000 distinct CDR3 sequences; around 17% are singletons. This clonotype has just a few counts. This TCR was sampled from an adult who was a healthcare worker with PCR-confirmed SARS-CoV-2 infection or an uninfected control (not recorded which). The chain joins TRBV20-1 to TRBJ2-7, with D perhaps TRBD2 (5 bases). The specimen sequenced was whole blood. The CDR3 region is CSARDGGHEQYF. The CDR3 coding sequence is TGCAGTGCTAGGGACGGAGGCCACGAGCAGTACTTC.